The T cell receptor beta chain under discussion was sequenced for a study of cytomegalovirus exposure and HLA in healthy donors. TCRdb keeps only in-frame clones here, not all; method: immunoSEQ multiplex PCR. The sample lists roughly 190,000 clones; roughly 88% were seen once. This clone has just a few counts. The V gene lost 1 base and the J gene lost 10 bases, with 11 bases spanning the gap. The germline V gene has CDR1 MGHRA and CDR2 YSYEKL. This CDR3 is 14 amino acids long. The V and J genes are TRBV4-1 and TRBJ1-6; D gene uncertain. The TCR originated in a woman aged 18-35 years in good health and CMV-seronegative. Specimen: PBMCs. The CDR3 is CASSQGRSGSPLHF. The CDR3 nucleotides read TGCGCCAGCAGCCAAGGGCGGTCCGGCTCACCCCTCCACTTT.